The 22 T cell receptor beta chains below come from one sample, sequenced in a study of T cell clusters in autoimmune cytopenias. Each sample's input was around 270 ng genomic DNA, some 40,000 genome equivalents. Multiplex touch-down PCR amplified TRB using TRB-A and TRB-B pools in one tube. TCRdb reprocessed the multiplex PCR reads and stores each CDR3 protein as one record, lacking DNA. Its listing shows about 6,100 distinct CDR3 sequences. The sample also formed part of further work on T cell repertoires in aging, cancer and after chemotherapy.

Sequencing used peripheral blood. The receptor set was obtained from a human donor in good health.

Frequency places this clonotype as medium-sized (0.01 to 0.1%). The chain links TRBV10-3 to TRBJ2-1; TCRdb's D call of TRBD1 is untestable without DNA. CDR1 is ENHRY and CDR2 is SYGVKD in the germline V gene. CDR3 length: 15 amino acids. CDR3 protein: CAISDGRVKAREQFF.

This chain connects TRBV28 to TRBJ2-3; TCRdb returns TRBD1, unconfirmable since there is no DNA. The CDR3 has 15 amino acids. Germline loops: CDR1 MDHEN, CDR2 SYDVKM. CDR3 protein: CASSFDRAVSDTQYF. Based on the CDR3 plus reference TRBV28 and TRBJ2-3, the full variable domain is DVKVTQSSRYLVKRTGEKVFLECVQDMDHENMFWYRQDPGLGLRLIYFSYDVKMKEKGDIPEGYSVSREKKERFSLILESASTNQTSMYLCASSFDRAVSDTQYFGPGTRLTVL.

The chain couples TRBV20-1 to TRBJ1-2; TCRdb calls TRBD1, which cannot be checked without DNA. Germline V gene sequence: CDR1 DFQATT, CDR2 SNEGSKA (reference sequence). The CDR3 runs 13 residues. CDR3 sequence: CSARDGINYGYTF.

This chain links TRBV7-9 with TRBJ1-1; TCRdb reports TRBD1, a call that lacks DNA to check it against. The CDR3 has 18 amino acids. CDR1 and CDR2 (germline): SEHNR, FQNEAQ (reference sequence). Here the CDR3 reads CASSFIDYGAGANTEAFF.

This rearrangement joins TRBV11-2 to TRBJ1-2. This CDR3 contains 13 residues. Germline lookup yields CDR1 SGHAT and CDR2 FQNNGV. The CDR3 sequence is CASSRNGDYGYTF.

The chain has TRBV20-1 and TRBJ2-5; TCRdb selects TRBD2, and the lack of DNA leaves this call unchecked. CDR1 and CDR2 (germline): DFQATT, SNEGSKA (reference sequence). This CDR3 comprises 16 residues. The CDR3 region is CSAREGLAGGWETQYF.

This clonotype counts as medium-sized by frequency. The rearrangement links TRBV13 to TRBJ2-1; TCRdb proposes TRBD2, but this gene call is untestable without DNA. The CDR3 runs to 15 residues. Germline V gene data show CDR1 as PRHDT and CDR2 as FYEKMQ (reference sequence). The CDR3 is CASSLASGSYNEQFF.

The CDR3 here is CASSLVRGATEAFF. The V and J genes are TRBV7-9 and TRBJ1-1; TCRdb's D gene call, TRBD1, goes unchecked for lack of DNA. The CDR3 spans 14 residues. Germline V gene lookup returns CDR1 SEHNR and CDR2 FQNEAQ (reference sequence).

The chain couples TRBV6-2 or TRBV6-3 to TRBJ1-1; TCRdb reports TRBD1, a call that lacks DNA to check it against. The CDR3 has 14 amino acids. In germline, CDR1 is MNHEY, CDR2 SVGEGT. The CDR3 is CASSYKGGLTEAFF.

This chain connects TRBV20-1 to TRBJ1-2. This CDR3 is built from 14 residues. Germline loops: CDR1 DFQATT, CDR2 SNEGSKA (reference sequence). CDR3 sequence reads: CSARDPAGGYGYTF.

This clonotype shows up as medium-sized by frequency. The chain is built from TRBV27 and TRBJ2-7; TCRdb outputs TRBD2, but without DNA this stays unchecked. CDR1 MNHEY and CDR2 SMNVEV come from the germline V gene (reference sequence). The CDR3 extends over 14 amino acids. The CDR3 loop is CASTRAGLANEQYF.

This clonotype is medium-sized by frequency. The chain carries TRBV20-1 and TRBJ2-3; TCRdb outputs TRBD1, but without DNA this stays unchecked. CDR1 is DFQATT and CDR2 is SNEGSKA in the germline V gene (reference sequence). CDR3 length equals 15 residues. The CDR3 here is CSARRGGGSTDTQYF.

The chain uses TRBV30 and TRBJ2-5; without DNA, the TCRdb call of TRBD1 cannot be checked. The length of the CDR3 is 14 residues. Germline V gene lookup returns CDR1 GTSNPN and CDR2 SVGIG (reference sequence). CDR3 protein: CAWKVAGVTETQYF.

This clonotype registers medium-sized (0.01 to 0.1%) by frequency. The V call is TRBV6-1, the J call TRBJ2-2. The CDR3 has 14 amino acids. Germline CDR1 reads MNHNS; CDR2 reads SASEGT. This chain's CDR3 is CASSVMANTGELFF.

This clonotype is medium-sized by frequency. The chain has TRBV5-5 and TRBJ1-4; TCRdb's assignment of TRBD1 cannot be checked, as there is no DNA. Germline V CDR1 and CDR2: SGHKS, YYEKEE (reference sequence). The CDR3 is made up of 15 amino acids. CDR3: CASSLRHSKNEKLFF.

Considering frequency, this clonotype is medium-sized. This chain connects TRBV5-6 to TRBJ2-2; TCRdb returns TRBD2, unconfirmable since there is no DNA. CDR3 length equals 13 residues. Germline V gives CDR1 SGHDT, CDR2 YYEEEE. The CDR3 loop reads CASSFQGGGELFF.

The chain is built from TRBV7-6 and TRBJ2-5; the TCRdb call, TRBD1, lacks DNA for checking. The CDR3 runs to 15 residues. The germline V gene encodes CDR1 SGHVS and CDR2 FNYEAQ. The CDR3 region is CASSSRQGAEKTQYF.

The chain couples TRBV6-2 or TRBV6-3 to TRBJ1-1; the D call from TCRdb, TRBD1, cannot be confirmed without DNA. The CDR3 length is 17 residues. Germline assignment: CDR1 MNHEY and CDR2 SVGEGT. CDR3 in amino acids: CASSKGFTQGWHTEAFF.

This clonotype is labeled medium-sized based on frequency. The chain couples TRBV6-1 to TRBJ1-5. CDR3 length: 14 residues. Germline CDR1 is MNHNS and CDR2 is SASEGT. The CDR3 sequence is CASSVVQSNQPQHF.

This clonotype ranks as medium-sized (0.01 to 0.1%) in terms of frequency. J is TRBJ1-4 and V is TRBV30. The CDR3 consists of 16 residues. Germline V gene data show CDR1 as GTSNPN and CDR2 as SVGIG (reference sequence). The CDR3: CAWSLGILSTNEKLFF.

This clonotype ranks as medium-sized (0.01 to 0.1%) in terms of frequency. The rearrangement links TRBV19 to TRBJ1-4. There are 13 residues in the CDR3. Germline CDR1 and CDR2: LNHDA and SQIVND (reference sequence). The CDR3 sequence: CATMGRPHEKLFF.

The CDR3 sequence is CASSLDNRRSYNEQFF. The chain employs TRBV5-3 and TRBJ2-1. TRBV5-3 is labeled an ORF, and its function is uncertain. The CDR3 covers 16 residues.